The 20 T cell receptor beta chains below all came from one sample that was sequenced in a study of blood T cells in healthy people across ages. The use of a sample-barcoded 5' primer and a J-beta primer mix characterized a second PCR of 7 to 11 cycles. One entry per CDR3 protein results from TCRdb running MiXCR on the 5' RACE reads. The data contain more than 1.4 million distinct CDR3 sequences, roughly 40% of them singletons. The sample was blood. These receptors were taken from a woman between 18 and 29 years old in good health.

The V gene is TRBV4-2, the J gene TRBJ2-1; no clear D. The germline gives CDR1 LGHNA, CDR2 YNFKEQ. Trimming took 3 bases from V and 7 from J, leaving 16 bases between them. The CDR3 runs to 15 residues. CDR3 residues: CASSHKLLIFNEQFF. Written as DNA, the CDR3 is TGTGCCAGCAGCCATAAACTCCTCATATTTAATGAGCAGTTCTTC.

This clonotype occurred a few times. The rearrangement uses TRBV6-1 and TRBJ1-5, with D hard to call. V was shortened by 7 bases and J by 3 bases, with 10 bases between the two germline ends. CDR1 and CDR2 from the germline V gene are MNHNS and SASEGT. This CDR3 has 13 amino acids. The DNA for the CDR3 is TGTGCCAGCAACTTCAGATTCAATCAGCCCCAGCATTTT. This codes for CASNFRFNQPQHF.

The J gene is TRBJ2-2, the V gene TRBV7-9; TRBD1 might be the D (5 bases). In germline, CDR1 is SEHNR, CDR2 FQNEAQ (reference sequence). This CDR3 is built from 14 residues. Trimming removed 4 bases from V and 4 bases from J, with 10 bases in between. The CDR3 is CASSWPQGTGELFF. As DNA, the CDR3 is TGTGCCAGCAGCTGGCCCCAGGGCACCGGGGAGCTGTTTTTT.

The chain employs TRBV29-1 and TRBJ2-1; TRBD2 aligns across 11 bases. After removal of 5 bases from V and 10 bases from J, the junction contained 7 bases not matched to a gene. From germline, CDR1 is SQVTM and CDR2 ANQGSEA. This CDR3 is built from 13 residues. CDR3 residues: CSVPKGLAAEQFF. The CDR3 DNA is TGCAGCGTTCCGAAGGGACTAGCGGCGGAGCAGTTCTTC.

Note on this clonotype: The junction differs from germline at one of its ends, possibly a read error. The gene calls are TRBV20-1 and TRBJ2-1; 8 bases agree with TRBD2. CDR3 size: 24 residues. CDR1 DFQATT and CDR2 SNEGSKA come from the germline V gene (reference sequence). CDR3 in amino acids: CSTRARTKPRPGTRSGLVYNEQFF. DNA of the CDR3: TGCAGTACTAGAGCTCGAACTAAACCCCGACCGGGGACTAGATCGGGTTTAGTCTACAATGAGCAGTTCTTC.

V gene TRBV27 combines with J gene TRBJ1-6; 9 positions match TRBD1. The germline V gene encodes CDR1 MNHEY and CDR2 SMNVEV (reference sequence). The CDR3 contains 15 residues. J was trimmed by 7 bases and V by 4 bases; bases with no gene match: 5. The CDR3 nucleotides are TGTGCCAGCAGTTCGGGGACAGGGAACAATTCACCCCTCCACTTT. As protein: CASSSGTGNNSPLHF.

The table lists this clonotype with a few counts. The chain recombines TRBV20-1 with TRBJ2-1; D is uncertain. Trimming took 4 bases from V and 0 from J, leaving 16 bases between them. Germline CDR1 DFQATT, CDR2 SNEGSKA (reference sequence). This CDR3 comprises 16 residues. Here the CDR3 reads CSATEWLRLSYNEQFF. CDR3 sequence (DNA): TGCAGTGCTACAGAATGGCTGAGACTCTCCTACAATGAGCAGTTCTTC.

This chain links TRBV5-1 with TRBJ2-7; D might be TRBD1 (6 bases). V was cut by 4 bases and J by 3 bases, with 17 bases left in between. This CDR3 contains 15 residues. The germline gives CDR1 SGHRS, CDR2 YFSETQ. The CDR3 spells CASSPSSRGNYEQYF. The DNA of the CDR3 is TGCGCCAGCAGCCCCTCTTCCAGGGGAAACTACGAGCAGTACTTC.

The chain recombines TRBV2 with TRBJ1-5; unclear D gene. Germline V gives CDR1 SNHLY, CDR2 FYNNEI. This CDR3 has 12 amino acids. Trimming cost V 7 bases and J 4 bases, with 8 bases left between them. The DNA for the CDR3 is TGTGCCAGCAAGCCGGTTAATCAGCCCCAGCATTTT. It specifies CASKPVNQPQHF.

This clonotype was found a few times. This sequence joins TRBV28 and TRBJ2-6; D may be TRBD1 (5 bases). The V gene's germline CDR1 is MDHEN and CDR2 SYDVKM. V lost 3 bases, J lost 2 bases, and 8 bases lay in between. The CDR3 runs 15 residues. DNA for the CDR3: TGTGCCAGCAGTTTTAGCAGGGCTGGGGCCAACGTCCTGACTTTC. This gives the protein CASSFSRAGANVLTF.

Only a few counts were recorded for this clonotype. Its ends do not fully match the called genes, so a read error is possible. This chain uses TRBV20-1 with TRBJ2-5; 10 bases are a match to TRBD1. Germline V lookup: CDR1 DFQATT, CDR2 SNEGSKA (reference sequence). CDR3 length: 14 amino acids. The CDR3 here is CSAGDRGRGNEQYF. The CDR3 nucleotides read TGCAGTGCTGGAGACAGGGGGCGCGGCAATGAGCAGTACTTC.

This clonotype turned up a few times. The rearrangement links TRBV30 to TRBJ2-7, with a tentative D call TRBD1 (5 bases). This CDR3 has 11 amino acids. CDR1 is GTSNPN, CDR2 SVGIG, per germline (reference sequence). The DNA for the CDR3 is TGTGCTATTGATAAGGGGTACGAGCAGTACTTC. Its protein is CAIDKGYEQYF. Together with reference TRBV30 and TRBJ2-7, the CDR3 gives the full variable domain: SQTIHQWPATLVQPVGSPLSLECTVEGTSNPNLYWYRQAAGRGLQLLFYSVGIGQISSEVPQNLSASRPQDRQFILSSKKLLLSDSGFYLCAIDKGYEQYFGPGTRLTVT.

The chain has TRBV20-1 and TRBJ2-5, with 8 bases that match TRBD2. Germline CDR1 DFQATT, CDR2 SNEGSKA (reference sequence). V was pared by 2 bases and J by 0 bases, with 20 bases of the junction left unmatched. CDR3 length: 20 residues. CDR3 protein: CSARRPRGGTTAGYQETQYF. For the CDR3, the DNA is TGCAGTGCTAGACGCCCCCGGGGGGGCACTACCGCAGGCTACCAAGAGACCCAGTACTTC.

This rearrangement joins TRBV15 to TRBJ1-4; maybe TRBD1 (6 bases). V was shortened by 5 bases and J by 4 bases, with 11 bases between the two germline ends. The CDR3 is 14 amino acids. Germline V gene data show CDR1 as LNHNV and CDR2 as YYDKDF (reference sequence). CDR3 sequence (DNA): TGTGCCACCAGCTCCAGGGGCCTTAATGAAAAACTGTTTTTT. Translated: CATSSRGLNEKLFF.

This rearrangement joins TRBV7-9 to TRBJ1-1, with unresolved D. CDR1 is SEHNR and CDR2 is FQNEAQ in the germline V gene (reference sequence). With 6 bases removed from V and 5 bases from J, the gap between germline ends came to 13 bases. CDR3 length equals 13 residues. The CDR3 DNA sequence: TGTGCCAGCAGGCTTCTCACGGGGACTGAAGCTTTCTTT. This translates into CASRLLTGTEAFF.

This chain connects TRBV6-4 to TRBJ1-2; 7 bases line up with TRBD1. The J segment lost 4 bases and the V segment lost 6 bases, leaving 11 bases of the junction unmatched. CDR3 size: 15 residues. Germline loops: CDR1 MRHNA, CDR2 SNTAGT. CDR3 residues: CASSPGTEVSYGYTF. CDR3 in DNA: TGTGCCAGCAGCCCCGGGACAGAAGTTAGCTATGGCTACACCTTC.

There are a few counts of this clonotype. The rearrangement links TRBV5-1 to TRBJ2-3; 10 positions agree with TRBD2. Germline assignment: CDR1 SGHRS and CDR2 YFSETQ. The CDR3 consists of 17 residues. J was trimmed by 2 bases and V by 4 bases; bases with no gene match: 10. This CDR3 is CASSPILAGLLTDTQYF. In nucleotides, the CDR3 is TGCGCCAGCAGCCCAATACTAGCGGGATTACTCACAGATACGCAGTATTTT.

This clonotype was observed a few times. The chain couples TRBV7-9 to TRBJ1-1; TRBD1 is a possible D gene (6 bases). Germline CDR1 and CDR2: SEHNR and FQNEAQ (reference sequence). The V end was cut by 5 bases, the J end by 8 bases, with 18 bases between. The CDR3 has 14 amino acids. CDR3 bases: TGTGCCAGCAGCCCGCTCACAGGGTACTCGGAAGCTTTCTTT. Its translation is CASSPLTGYSEAFF.

CDR3 in DNA: TGTGCCAGCAGTCCAGAGACAGCAGTCTATAGCAATCAGCCCCAGCATTTT. Its protein is CASSPETAVYSNQPQHF. The chain couples TRBV12-3 or TRBV12-4 to TRBJ1-5; D possibly corresponds to TRBD1 (5 bases). V was trimmed by 5 bases and J by 0 bases, leaving 17 bases between them. This CDR3 comprises 17 residues.

This clonotype has only a few counts. V and J are TRBV7-3 and TRBJ2-1; D remains ambiguous. The CDR3 is 13 amino acids. The V end lost 5 bases, the J end lost 5 bases, and 10 bases lay between the germline ends. CDR1 is SGHTA and CDR2 is FQGTGA in the germline V gene. DNA for the CDR3: TGTGCCAGCAGCAAAACAACTAACAATGAGCAGTTCTTC. This gives the protein CASSKTTNNEQFF.